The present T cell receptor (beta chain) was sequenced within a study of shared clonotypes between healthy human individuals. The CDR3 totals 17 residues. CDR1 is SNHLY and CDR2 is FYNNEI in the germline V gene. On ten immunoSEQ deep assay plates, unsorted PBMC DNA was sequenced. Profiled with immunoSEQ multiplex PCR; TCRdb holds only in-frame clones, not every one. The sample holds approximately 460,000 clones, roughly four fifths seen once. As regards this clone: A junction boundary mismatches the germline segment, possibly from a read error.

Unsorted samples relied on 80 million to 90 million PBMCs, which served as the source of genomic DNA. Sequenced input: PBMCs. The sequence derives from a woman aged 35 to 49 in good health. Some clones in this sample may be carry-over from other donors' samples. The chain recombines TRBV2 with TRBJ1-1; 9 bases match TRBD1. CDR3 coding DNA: TGTGCCAGCAGCGAAGGGACAGGGAGGAAAGCTGGCACTGAAGCTTCCTTT. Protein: CASSEGTGRKAGTEASF.